This TCR beta chain comes out of a study of technical replicates of blood from a handful of donors. Profiled with immunoSEQ multiplex PCR; TCRdb holds only in-frame clones, not every one. This sample has just over 60,000 clones, with more than 75% found just once. This CDR3 comprises 17 residues. V was pared by 0 bases and J by 0 bases, with 6 bases of the junction left unmatched. Per germline, CDR1 GTSNPN and CDR2 SVGIG (reference sequence). This clonotype originated in a human donor in good health. Some clones in this sample may be carry-over from other donors' samples. Sequenced input: PBMCs. This sequence joins TRBV30 and TRBJ2-2, with TRBD2 identical over 8 bases. The CDR3 sequence is CAWSVRGGRPNTGELFF. CDR3 DNA sequence: TGTGCCTGGAGTGTACGGGGGGGCAGGCCGAACACCGGGGAGCTGTTTTTT.